This passage covers 21 T cell receptor beta chains from one sample sequenced in a study of T cell repertoires in cytomegalovirus infection. Each CDR3 protein gets one entry after TCRdb re-called the reads with MiXCR. The data hold about 830,000 distinct CDR3 sequences, with about 31% observed a single time. Antigens of these TCRs are unknown. The specimen was cultured CD8+ T cells from PBMCs, collected from culture after CMV antigen stimulation. These receptors all stem from a human donor in good health (CMV status not recorded). Some clones in this sample may be carry-over from other donors' samples.

This chain joins TRBV5-1 and TRBJ2-3, with D perhaps TRBD1 or TRBD2 (5 bases each). The CDR3 runs to 16 residues. Germline CDR1 reads SGHRS; CDR2 reads YFSETQ. The germline V and J ends were trimmed by 3 bases and 0 bases, with 14 bases remaining between them. CDR3 DNA sequence: TGCGCCAGCAGCTCGTGGCAGGGAGTGAGCACAGATACGCAGTATTTT. Its protein product is CASSSWQGVSTDTQYF.

V is TRBV20-1 and J is TRBJ2-1; 12 positions match TRBD2. Germline V lookup: CDR1 DFQATT, CDR2 SNEGSKA (reference sequence). Trimming removed 0 bases from V and 7 bases from J; junction bases left unmatched: 10. CDR3 length equals 17 residues. The CDR3 reads CSARDFLAGGPLNEQFF. CDR3 nucleotide sequence: TGCAGTGCTAGAGATTTCCTAGCGGGGGGGCCGTTGAATGAGCAGTTCTTC.

The chain combines TRBV5-6 with TRBJ2-1; possible D gene TRBD2, 6 bases. Germline loops: CDR1 SGHDT, CDR2 YYEEEE. The CDR3 is 13 residues long. Between the trimmed V and J ends, which lost 4 bases and 8 bases, there was a span of 13 bases. The CDR3 nucleotides read TGTGCCAGCAGCGGGGGAGGCGGAGATGAGCAGTTCTTC. As protein: CASSGGGGDEQFF.

Many counts were recorded for this clonotype. V is TRBV11-3 and J is TRBJ2-2; D tentatively reads TRBD1 or TRBD2 (6 bases each). The CDR3 is 16 residues long. The V and J ends lost 2 bases and 4 bases respectively, with 14 bases between them. Germline V gives CDR1 SGHNT, CDR2 YENEEA. CDR3 in DNA: TGTGCCAGCAGCTTATGGGGGGCGCGAAGCACCGGGGAGCTGTTTTTT. Its protein product is CASSLWGARSTGELFF.

A word on this clonotype: Given a much more abundant clone one base away, this may be a read error. The V call is TRBV7-6, the J call TRBJ2-7; 11 positions match TRBD1. The CDR3 sequence is 15 residues long. Per germline, CDR1 SGHVS and CDR2 FNYEAQ. In DNA form, the CDR3 reads TGTACCAGCAGCGTGGGGACAGGGGGATCCTACGAGCAGTACGTC. This translates into CTSSVGTGGSYEQYV.

This clonotype was observed a few times. This chain connects TRBV6-1 to TRBJ2-1; D may be TRBD1 (5 bases). Between the trimmed V and J ends, which lost 6 bases and 0 bases, there was a span of 12 bases. The CDR3 spans 15 residues. Germline V gene data show CDR1 as MNHNS and CDR2 as SASEGT. The CDR3 region has the DNA TGTGCCAGCAGCCCCTACAGGAGCTCCTACAATGAGCAGTTCTTC. Translating it yields CASSPYRSSYNEQFF.

This clonotype was counted a few times. The CDR3 sequence is CASRGTENFYGYTF. The CDR3 DNA follows: TGTGCCAGCAGAGGGACAGAAAACTTCTATGGCTACACCTTC. The chain recombines TRBV2 with TRBJ1-2, with 7 bases aligning to TRBD1. Trimming cost V 6 bases and J 4 bases; bases outside gene matches: 8. The CDR3 spans 14 residues. Germline V gives CDR1 SNHLY, CDR2 FYNNEI.

This chain connects TRBV4-1 to TRBJ1-5; D gene uncertain. In germline, CDR1 is MGHRA, CDR2 YSYEKL. V was clipped by 5 bases and J by 7 bases, with 12 bases between them. There are 13 residues in the CDR3. The CDR3 reads CASSGGFNQPQHF. The CDR3, as DNA: TGCGCCAGCAGCGGAGGTTTTAACCAGCCCCAGCATTTT.

The V gene is TRBV6-2 or TRBV6-3, the J gene TRBJ1-5, with 7 nucleotides matching TRBD1. V was clipped by 6 bases and J by 0 bases; unmatched bases: 11. The CDR3 has 17 amino acids. CDR1 is MNHEY, CDR2 SVGEGT, per germline. Here the CDR3 DNA reads TGTGCCAGCAGACAAGGGGGGGACAGACTTAGCAATCAGCCCCAGCATTTT. Its protein is CASRQGGDRLSNQPQHF.

On this clonotype: Mismatch with germline at one junction end may stem from a read error. The chain is built from TRBV7-6 and TRBJ2-2; D may be TRBD1 (5 bases). This CDR3 has 14 amino acids. The germline V gene encodes CDR1 SGHVS and CDR2 FNYEAQ. CDR3 loop: CVSSSQGYTGELFF. The CDR3 DNA sequence: TGTGTCAGCAGCTCGCAGGGCTACACCGGGGAGCTGTTTTTT.

This clonotype was observed a few times. V gene TRBV7-8 combines with J gene TRBJ2-7, with D perhaps being TRBD1 or TRBD2 (5 bases each). The length of the CDR3 is 13 residues. V was clipped by 5 bases and J by 2 bases, with 10 bases between them. CDR1 is SGHVS, CDR2 FQNEAQ, per germline. In DNA form, the CDR3 reads TGTGCCAGCAGCATCGGGACCACCTACGAGCAGTACGTC. Translated, it gives CASSIGTTYEQYV.

This clonotype occurred a few times. The rearrangement uses TRBV7-9 and TRBJ1-2; TRBD1 matches 7 bases. Germline-derived CDR1 and CDR2 are SEHNR and FQNEAQ (reference sequence). With V trimmed by 2 bases and J by 5 bases, 5 bases remained unmatched. CDR3 length: 14 residues. The DNA of the CDR3 is TGTGCCAGCAGCTTACCGGGACAGTCTTATGGCTACACCTTC. Its protein is CASSLPGQSYGYTF. Complete variable domain (other parts from reference TRBV7-9 and TRBJ1-2): DTGVSQNPRHKITKRGQNVTFRCDPISEHNRLYWYRQTLGQGPEFLTYFQNEAQLEKSRLLSDRFSAERPKGSFSTLEIQRTEQGDSAMYLCASSLPGQSYGYTFGSGTRLTVV.

V and J are TRBV6-5 and TRBJ2-7; D gene unclear. The CDR3 consists of 14 residues. The V and J ends lost 7 bases and 0 bases respectively, with 13 bases between them. The germline gives CDR1 MNHEY, CDR2 SVGAGI. The CDR3 region has the DNA TGTGCCAGCAAGTGGCAGGACCCCTCCTACGAGCAGTACTTC. Translated: CASKWQDPSYEQYF.

This clonotype showed up just a few times. This chain connects TRBV7-9 to TRBJ2-4; 10 nucleotides align to TRBD1. The germline V gene encodes CDR1 SEHNR and CDR2 FQNEAQ (reference sequence). Losses at the gene ends were 5 bases for V and 3 bases for J; bases not matched to a gene: 7. This CDR3 region has 16 residues. The CDR3 protein is CASSAGTGDGKNIQYF. CDR3 in DNA: TGTGCCAGCAGCGCGGGGACAGGGGATGGCAAAAACATTCAGTACTTC.

The chain is built from TRBV27 and TRBJ1-6; 9 bases are shared with TRBD1. CDR3 size: 18 residues. CDR1 is MNHEY, CDR2 SMNVEV, per germline (reference sequence). The junction had 11 bases not matched to a gene; V was cut back by 4 bases and J by 4 bases. The CDR3 reads CASSSKSGTGYYNSPLHF. CDR3 sequence (DNA): TGTGCCAGCAGTTCGAAATCCGGGACAGGGTATTATAATTCACCCCTCCACTTT.

This clonotype was found a few times. This chain connects TRBV6-2 or TRBV6-3 to TRBJ1-5, with a tentative D call TRBD1 (5 bases). CDR3 size: 19 residues. Between the trimmed V and J ends, which lost 0 bases and 1 base, there was a span of 19 bases. Germline V CDR1 and CDR2: MNHEY, SVGEGT. CDR3 DNA sequence: TGTGCCAGCAGTTACTCGATCCCCCAGGGCCGGTCGAGCAATCAGCCCCAGCATTTT. Protein sequence: CASSYSIPQGRSSNQPQHF.

As for this clonotype: The junction departs from germline at one end; a sequencing error may be responsible. The V and J genes are TRBV4-2 and TRBJ2-5; D gene uncertain. Germline lookup yields CDR1 LGHNA and CDR2 YNFKEQ. This CDR3 has 15 residues. CDR3 amino acids: CASNQMRGEQRTQYF. The CDR3 coding sequence is TGTGCCAGCAACCAAATGAGAGGTGAACAGAGGACCCAGTACTTC.

This clonotype has just a few counts. The CDR3 here is CASSLSDRINQPQHF. CDR3 in DNA: TGTGCCAGCAGCTTAAGTGACAGAATAAATCAGCCCCAGCATTTT. This chain joins TRBV7-9 and TRBJ1-5, with a weak D call TRBD1 (5 bases). CDR3 length: 15 residues. With 2 bases removed from V and 4 bases from J, the gap between germline ends came to 12 bases. The germline gives CDR1 SEHNR, CDR2 FQNEAQ (reference sequence).

The table lists this clonotype with a few counts. V and J are TRBV3-1 and TRBJ1-3, with D perhaps TRBD1 (5 bases). The germline V gene encodes CDR1 LGHDT and CDR2 YNNKEL (reference sequence). The V and J ends lost 4 bases and 4 bases respectively, with 17 bases between them. This CDR3 has 16 residues. This CDR3 is CASSPYTRQTGNTIYF. Here the CDR3 DNA reads TGTGCCAGCAGCCCTTACACGCGACAGACGGGAAACACCATATATTTT. The variable domain in full, completed from reference TRBV3-1 and TRBJ1-3, reads DTAVSQTPKYLVTQMGNDKSIKCEQNLGHDTMYWYKQDSKKFLKIMFSYNNKELIINETVPNRFSPKSPDKAHLNLHINSLELGDSAVYFCASSPYTRQTGNTIYFGEGSWLTVV.

V is TRBV5-1 and J is TRBJ2-3; 14 bases fit TRBD2. The germline V gene encodes CDR1 SGHRS and CDR2 YFSETQ. The CDR3 spans 16 residues. Trimming removed 3 bases from V and 4 bases from J; junction bases left unmatched: 4. The CDR3 region has the DNA TGCGCCAGCAGCTGGCGACTAGCGGGGGGGCCAGATACGCAGTATTTT. Protein: CASSWRLAGGPDTQYF. Using reference TRBV5-1 and TRBJ2-3 for the parts outside the CDR3, the full variable domain is KAGVTQTPRYLIKTRGQQVTLSCSPISGHRSVSWYQQTPGQGLQFLFEYFSETQRNKGNFPGRFSGRQFSNSRSEMNVSTLELGDSALYLCASSWRLAGGPDTQYFGPGTRLTVL.

This clonotype appeared a few times. The chain joins TRBV9 to TRBJ2-1, with TRBD2 matching over 7 bases. Looked up from germline, CDR1 is SGDLS and CDR2 is YYNGEE. J was trimmed by 0 bases and V by 0 bases; bases with no gene match: 9. The CDR3 extends over 18 amino acids. CDR3 nucleotides: TGTGCCAGCAGCGTAGTCCCCTCTAGCGGAAGCTCCTACAATGAGCAGTTCTTC. Residues: CASSVVPSSGSSYNEQFF. Filled out from reference TRBV9 and TRBJ2-1, the complete variable domain reads DSGVTQTPKHLITATGQRVTLRCSPRSGDLSVYWYQQSLDQGLQFLIQYYNGEERAKGNILERFSAQQFPDLHSELNLSSLELGDSALYFCASSVVPSSGSSYNEQFFGPGTRLTVL.